Listed below are T cell receptor beta chains from one sample, sequenced in a study of cytomegalovirus exposure and HLA in healthy donors. Assay: immunoSEQ multiplex PCR; the TCRdb copy retains only in-frame clones and omits some. Here the sample spans fewer than 120,000 clones, around 76% being singletons. Material for sequencing was PBMCs. These receptors all stem from a man aged 30-40 years in good health and CMV-seropositive. CDR3s include the opening cysteine and the closing phenylalanine or tryptophan. Each record gives: V gene, J gene, CDR3 protein.

v_call: TRBV28
j_call: TRBJ2-7
cdr3_aa: CASSGTVSTFGQYF

v_call: TRBV5-1
j_call: TRBJ1-5
cdr3_aa: CASSLEAGESSNQPQHF

v_call: TRBV28
j_call: TRBJ2-5
cdr3_aa: CASSVLQGTQYF

v_call: TRBV18
j_call: TRBJ1-2
cdr3_aa: CASSPRESPEGYTF

v_call: TRBV19
j_call: TRBJ1-1
cdr3_aa: CASSHRQEHPQNTEAFF

v_call: TRBV10-3
j_call: TRBJ1-1
cdr3_aa: CAISESSARSTEAFF

v_call: TRBV6-5
j_call: TRBJ1-2
cdr3_aa: CASSWGGTYGYTF

v_call: TRBV11-2
j_call: TRBJ1-3
cdr3_aa: CASSPYRDSWSGNTIYF

v_call: TRBV28
j_call: TRBJ1-3
cdr3_aa: CASSLRSRVGGNTIYF

v_call: TRBV7-8
j_call: TRBJ2-3
cdr3_aa: CASSTGTSGGVDTQYF

v_call: TRBV19
j_call: TRBJ1-5
cdr3_aa: CASSYPDSQPQHF

v_call: TRBV4-3
j_call: TRBJ1-2
cdr3_aa: CASSQGADSSYGYTF

v_call: TRBV4-3
j_call: TRBJ2-2
cdr3_aa: CASSPWDRVFAGELFF

v_call: TRBV9
j_call: TRBJ2-7
cdr3_aa: CASSLSSGVWTEQYF

v_call: TRBV5-1
j_call: TRBJ2-3
cdr3_aa: CASRRLPSTDTQYF

v_call: TRBV4-1
j_call: TRBJ2-1
cdr3_aa: CASSSSGGVGREQFF

v_call: TRBV10-2
j_call: TRBJ2-7
cdr3_aa: CASKHEAYEQYF

v_call: TRBV7-9
j_call: TRBJ1-4
cdr3_aa: CASSQTATNEKLFF

v_call: TRBV15
j_call: TRBJ1-2
cdr3_aa: CATRLQGAYGYTF

v_call: TRBV28
j_call: TRBJ2-2
cdr3_aa: CASSFIGELFF

v_call: TRBV7-2
j_call: TRBJ1-6
cdr3_aa: CASSLDRGGHSPLHF

v_call: TRBV6-5
j_call: TRBJ2-5
cdr3_aa: CASSYSGAIGETQYF

v_call: TRBV7-7
j_call: TRBJ1-6
cdr3_aa: CASSSGGSPLHF

v_call: TRBV27
j_call: TRBJ2-4
cdr3_aa: CASSPSPVQRGGEYF